This TCR beta chain was documented in a study of cytomegalovirus exposure and HLA in healthy donors. This CDR3 region has 13 residues. V was trimmed by 5 bases and J by 10 bases, leaving 15 bases between them. Germline V gene data show CDR1 as LNHDA and CDR2 as SQIVND (reference sequence). It was with 60 Vbeta and 13 Jbeta primers that the PCR ran. Repertoires were generated with immunoSEQ multiplex PCR, while TCRdb's copy carries only in-frame clones and drops some. The sample has some 130,000 clones, about 74% seen once. The chain has TRBV19 and TRBJ2-1; D is uncertain. Sequenced material: PBMCs. The TCR originated in a man in his thirties or forties in good health and CMV-seronegative. The CDR3 is CASSSLSSREQFF. DNA of the CDR3: TGTGCCAGTAGTTCCCTTTCTTCTAGAGAGCAGTTCTTC.